This T cell receptor (beta chain) emerged from a study of T cells in Graves' hyperthyroidism and ophthalmopathy. In this sample, this clonotype turned up many times. Trimming took off 4 bases at V and 1 base at J, with 10 bases between the two ends. The CDR3 totals 14 residues. CDR1 is MDHEN, CDR2 SYDVKM, per germline. Amplified TCR beta CDR3 regions derived from RNA transcripts. The HTBI primer set was used in a first-round RT-PCR of the TCR CDR3. TCRdb re-derived calls from the multiplex PCR reads in MiXCR, one entry per CDR3 protein. The sample yields under 250,000 distinct CDR3 sequences, around 17% seen once.

Sequences were obtained from blood. The gene calls are TRBV28 and TRBJ1-2; D remains unclear. This TCR derives from a woman aged 45-59 years with Graves' hyperthyroidism. The CDR3, as DNA: TGTGCCAGCAGTTCCGCCACTCGTAACTATGGCTACACCTTC. It codes for CASSSATRNYGYTF.